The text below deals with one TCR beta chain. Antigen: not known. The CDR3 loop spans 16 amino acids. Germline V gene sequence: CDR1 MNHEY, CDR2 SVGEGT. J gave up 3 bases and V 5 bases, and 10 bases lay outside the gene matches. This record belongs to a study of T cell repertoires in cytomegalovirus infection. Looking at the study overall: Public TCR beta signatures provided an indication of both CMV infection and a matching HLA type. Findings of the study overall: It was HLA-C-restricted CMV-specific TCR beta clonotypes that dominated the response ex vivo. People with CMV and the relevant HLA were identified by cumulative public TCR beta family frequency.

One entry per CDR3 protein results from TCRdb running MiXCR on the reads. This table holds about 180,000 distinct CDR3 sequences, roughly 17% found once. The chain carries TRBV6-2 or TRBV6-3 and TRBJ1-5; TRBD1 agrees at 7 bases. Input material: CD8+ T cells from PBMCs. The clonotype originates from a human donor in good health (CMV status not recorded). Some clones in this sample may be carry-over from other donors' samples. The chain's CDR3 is CASSLARQGLNQPQHF. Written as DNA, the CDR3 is TGTGCCAGCAGTCTAGCCCGACAGGGCCTCAATCAGCCCCAGCATTTT.